This TCR beta chain originates from a study of control samples from healthy donors and cancer patients. Trimming took off 4 bases at V and 1 base at J, with 14 bases between the two ends. The CDR3 has 15 amino acids. The germline V gene has CDR1 SGHRS and CDR2 YFSETQ. Clones were read by immunoSEQ multiplex PCR, and TCRdb kept only the in-frame ones, dropping some. The sample carries under 70,000 clones, roughly 87% recorded once. Sequenced: PBMCs. The receptor was derived from a man aged 55-75 years with head and neck cancer. The chain carries TRBV5-1 and TRBJ1-1; TRBD1 might be the D (5 bases). In DNA, the CDR3 is TGCGCCAGCAGCCAAGAGGGGTCTTGGAACACTGAAGCTTTCTTT. Its protein is CASSQEGSWNTEAFF.